This is a list of T cell receptor beta chains from one sample in a study of T cell changes during pregnancy in multiple sclerosis. Sequencing used immunoSEQ multiplex PCR; TCRdb keeps in-frame clones, though not all of them. The repertoire holds about 31,000 clones, with approximately 90% as singletons. The sample here was CD8+ T cells from peripheral blood mononuclear cells, taken in the second trimester of pregnancy. The source of these receptors is a female donor with multiple sclerosis, enrolled in a pregnancy study. Both conserved end residues are part of each CDR3. A D gene is named only where the DNA matches it firmly. A row's size may be missing; if present it is once, few, many or a size class.

clone_size	v_call	j_call	d_call	cdr3_nt	cdr3_aa
once	TRBV13	TRBJ2-7	TRBD2	TGTGCCAGCAGCACAAACTTGGGGGTAGCGGGAGGGCCCTACGAGCAGTACTTC	CASSTNLGVAGGPYEQYF
-	TRBV7-6	TRBJ2-2	-	TGTGCCAGCAGCCCAACCCGGAGAGGGGAGCTGTTTTTT	CASSPTRRGELFF
many	TRBV9	TRBJ2-1	TRBD2	TGTGCCAGCAGCGATTCGACTAGCGGACCTTTCTACAATGAGCAGTTCTTC	CASSDSTSGPFYNEQFF
-	TRBV28	TRBJ2-5	-	TGTGCCAGCAGTTTAGGTGAGACAGGTCTACAAGAGACCCAGTACTTC	CASSLGETGLQETQYF
-	TRBV21-1	TRBJ2-3	-	TGTGCCAGCGCGGACAGGGATAACACAGATACGCAGTATTTT	CASADRDNTDTQYF
few	TRBV7-6	TRBJ2-7	-	TGTGCCACCCCAAACCCCCCGAACAGGGAAAGCTACGAGCAGTACTTC	CATPNPPNRESYEQYF
-	TRBV6-1	TRBJ2-5	-	TGTGCCAGCAGTGAAGTTCGGACACCGAAGGAGACCCAGTACTTC	CASSEVRTPKETQYF
-	TRBV27	TRBJ2-7	TRBD1	TGTGCCAGCAGTTCAGCCGGGACAGGGAGCTACGAGCAGTACTTC	CASSSAGTGSYEQYF
-	TRBV5-8	TRBJ2-3	TRBD2	TGTGCCAGCAGCTTGGTGGCGGGAGTTTTATCAGATACGCAGTATTTT	CASSLVAGVLSDTQYF
few	TRBV4-2	TRBJ2-7	-	TGTGCCAGCAGCCAAGAGGTGCAGGACAGCGAGCAGTACTTC	CASSQEVQDSEQYF
-	TRBV15	TRBJ1-2	-	TGTGCCACCAGCAGAATAATAGGGGGACCTAACTATGGCTACACCTTC	CATSRIIGGPNYGYTF
-	TRBV5-1	TRBJ2-1	TRBD2	TGCGCCAGCAGCCCCGGACTAGCGGGAGGACCGCGTAGTATTCCGCTGAGCTCCTACAATGAGCAGTTCTTC	CASSPGLAGGPRSIPLSSYNEQFF
-	TRBV6-4	TRBJ2-3	TRBD2	TGTGCCAGCAGTGACTCAGGGGCTAGCGGGGCAGATACGCAGTATTTT	CASSDSGASGADTQYF
once	TRBV7-9	TRBJ2-1	TRBD2	TGTGCCAGCAGCAAACCTCTTGCGGGAGGGTCGTACAATGAGCAGTTCTTC	CASSKPLAGGSYNEQFF
-	TRBV29-1	TRBJ2-7	TRBD1	TGCAGCGTTGAAATGGGACAGGAGTCCTACGAGCAGTACTTC	CSVEMGQESYEQYF
-	TRBV19	TRBJ1-5	-	TGTGCCTCCAAGGGGTTTAGCAATCAGCCCCAGCATTTT	CASKGFSNQPQHF
-	TRBV7-2	TRBJ2-6	-	TGTGCCAGCAGCCAAGATGGGAGCTCTGGGGCCAACGTCCTGACTTTC	CASSQDGSSGANVLTF
-	TRBV7-9	TRBJ1-3	TRBD1	TGTGCCAGCAGCTTCATACAGGGGGCATACCCCTCTGGAAACACCATATATTTT	CASSFIQGAYPSGNTIYF
-	TRBV21-1	TRBJ2-2	-	TGTGCCAGCAGGGGACTAGCGGGAGGGCACACCGGGGAGCTGTTTTTT	CASRGLAGGHTGELFF
-	TRBV29-1	TRBJ1-2	TRBD1	TGCAGCGCTGCAATAAGCGACAGGGCCGATTATGGCTACACCTTC	CSAAISDRADYGYTF
-	TRBV15	TRBJ2-1	-	TGTGCCACCAGCAGAAGATCGGACAGACGACCCATTCACAGCTTATACAATGAGCAGTTCTTC	CATSRRSDRRPIHSLYNEQFF